The 21 T cell receptor beta chains reported below all come from one sample, sequenced in a study of early T cells in non-severe SARS-CoV-2 infection. MiXCR, run by TCRdb on the 5' RACE reads, gives a single entry per CDR3 protein. The data contain some 78,000 distinct CDR3 sequences, roughly 13% of them singletons. The sequenced sample was whole blood. The receptors were gathered from an adult who was a healthcare worker with PCR-confirmed SARS-CoV-2 infection or an uninfected control (not recorded which).

This clonotype was picked up a small number of times. The J gene is TRBJ2-7, the V gene TRBV28, with no clear D. This CDR3 has 13 amino acids. From germline, CDR1 is MDHEN and CDR2 SYDVKM. The germline V and J ends were trimmed by 2 bases and 6 bases, with 11 bases remaining between them. The CDR3 loop is CASSLQGGSEQYF. CDR3 nucleotide sequence: TGTGCCAGCAGTTTACAAGGTGGGTCCGAGCAGTACTTC.

The CDR3 region has the DNA TGTGCCAGCAGCCCGATGACAGGGGTGTCTTACGAGCAGTACTTC. This gives the protein CASSPMTGVSYEQYF. The chain is built from TRBV7-6 and TRBJ2-7; 8 nucleotides line up with TRBD1. The germline gives CDR1 SGHVS, CDR2 FNYEAQ. Unmatched junction bases numbered 10, after V lost 5 bases and J lost 4 bases. The CDR3 spans 15 residues.

This clonotype was counted ten times or more. The chain is built from TRBV28 and TRBJ2-7; the D gene could be TRBD1 or TRBD2 (5 bases each). V was trimmed by 4 bases and J by 2 bases, leaving 15 bases between them. The CDR3 is 15 residues long. CDR1 MDHEN and CDR2 SYDVKM come from the germline V gene. The CDR3 sequence is CASSSGPPVPYEQYF. The CDR3 DNA follows: TGTGCCAGCAGTTCGGGACCCCCCGTCCCCTACGAGCAGTACTTC. The variable domain in full, completed from reference TRBV28 and TRBJ2-7, reads DVKVTQSSRYLVKRTGEKVFLECVQDMDHENMFWYRQDPGLGLRLIYFSYDVKMKEKGDIPEGYSVSREKKERFSLILESASTNQTSMYLCASSSGPPVPYEQYFGPGTRLTVT.

This clonotype was seen at least ten times. V usage is TRBV25-1 and J usage is TRBJ1-3; D uncertain. This CDR3 has 12 residues. V was shortened by 3 bases and J by 2 bases, with 2 bases between the two germline ends. The V gene's germline CDR1 is MGHDK and CDR2 SYGVNS. In DNA form, the CDR3 reads TGTGCCAGCAGTGAGACTGGAAACACCATATATTTT. Protein sequence: CASSETGNTIYF.

The V and J genes are TRBV20-1 and TRBJ2-7; D may be TRBD2 (5 bases). This CDR3 has 15 amino acids. CDR1 and CDR2 (germline): DFQATT, SNEGSKA (reference sequence). V lost 0 bases and J 5 bases, leaving 17 bases between the germline ends. The CDR3 loop is CSARDPASHGHEQYF. In DNA form, the CDR3 reads TGCAGTGCTAGAGATCCGGCTAGCCACGGGCACGAGCAGTACTTC.

This clonotype was recorded at least ten times. The J gene is TRBJ1-2, the V gene TRBV5-6; 8 nucleotides line up with TRBD1. Germline assignment: CDR1 SGHDT and CDR2 YYEEEE. This CDR3 has 14 amino acids. Germline trimming cut 4 bases from V and 8 bases from J; bases unmatched to any gene: 10. CDR3 region: CASSPRTGFYGYTF. In DNA form, the CDR3 reads TGTGCCAGCAGCCCCAGGACAGGGTTCTACGGCTACACCTTC.

The CDR3 loop is CASSLITAREKLFF. The CDR3 DNA reads TGTGCCAGCAGTTTAATAACAGCGCGGGAAAAACTGTTTTTT. The rearrangement joins TRBV27 to TRBJ1-4, with D unresolved. CDR3 size: 14 residues. The V and J ends lost 2 bases and 8 bases respectively, with 12 bases between them. Germline V gives CDR1 MNHEY, CDR2 SMNVEV (reference sequence).

This clonotype was counted a few times. The rearrangement links TRBV29-1 to TRBJ1-1, with D unclear. V was cut by 4 bases and J by 4 bases, with 22 bases left in between. Germline CDR1 SQVTM, CDR2 ANQGSEA. The CDR3 is 16 amino acids. The CDR3, as DNA: TGCAGCGTTGTGGGCCAGGCAGGCAGTCTAATCACTGAAGCTTTCTTT. Protein sequence: CSVVGQAGSLITEAFF.

This rearrangement joins TRBV7-9 to TRBJ2-7; D may be TRBD2 (5 bases). This CDR3 has 15 amino acids. Trimming stripped 1 base from V and 7 bases from J, with 17 bases between. Germline CDR1 is SEHNR and CDR2 is FQNEAQ (reference sequence). The CDR3 spells CASSLGGNLVGEQYF. The CDR3 DNA reads as TGTGCCAGCAGCTTAGGAGGGAACCTAGTGGGGGAGCAGTACTTC.

The chain employs TRBV11-2 and TRBJ1-1; 11 bases line up with TRBD1. The CDR3 is 13 residues long. Germline CDR1 is SGHAT and CDR2 is FQNNGV. V lost 5 bases to trimming and J lost 8 bases; unmatched junction nucleotides: 4. CDR3 region: CASSLGQGAEAFF. The CDR3 DNA reads TGTGCCAGCAGCCTAGGACAGGGGGCCGAAGCTTTCTTT.

The table lists this clonotype with many counts. The genes are TRBV29-1 and TRBJ2-2; D may be TRBD1 or TRBD2 (5 bases each). The CDR3 covers 13 residues. V dropped 1 base and J dropped 2 bases, with 5 bases sitting between them. Germline V gives CDR1 SQVTM, CDR2 ANQGSEA. Written as DNA, the CDR3 is TGCAGCGTTGAAGGGGACAACACCGGGGAGCTGTTTTTT. This codes for CSVEGDNTGELFF.

This clonotype was detected a few times. The V gene is TRBV21-1, the J gene TRBJ2-1; the table calls TRBD1, which could not be checked here. TRBV21-1 is recorded as a pseudogene. CDR3 length: 13 residues. CDR3 in DNA: TGTGCCAGCAGCCGACAGGGGGCCGATGAGCAGTTCTTC. This sequence encodes CASSRQGADEQFF.

In its sample, this clonotype was seen many times. V is TRBV5-1 and J is TRBJ2-7; D is perhaps TRBD1 (6 bases). Germline CDR1 SGHRS, CDR2 YFSETQ. Trimming cost V 2 bases and J 0 bases, with 9 bases left between them. The CDR3 is made up of 14 amino acids. This CDR3 reads CASSFRTVSYEQYF. DNA for the CDR3: TGCGCCAGCAGCTTCAGGACAGTCTCCTACGAGCAGTACTTC.

A few counts support this clonotype. CDR3 loop: CASSFGLAGINQETQYF. In DNA, the CDR3 is TGTGCCAGCAGCTTTGGTCTAGCGGGGATAAATCAAGAGACCCAGTACTTC. The chain has TRBV7-9 and TRBJ2-5; 9 bases agree with TRBD2. Germline CDR1 SEHNR, CDR2 FQNEAQ (reference sequence). The CDR3 loop spans 17 amino acids. Trimming cost V 3 bases and J 2 bases; bases outside gene matches: 10.

This clonotype appeared many times. The chain's CDR3 is CASRSGTGGSQHF. Written as DNA, the CDR3 is TGTGCCAGCAGGTCCGGGACAGGAGGCTCCCAGCATTTT. The chain carries TRBV5-8 and TRBJ1-5; 8 nucleotides agree with TRBD1. CDR1 is SGHTS, CDR2 YDEGEE, per germline. This CDR3 has 13 residues. V was clipped by 5 bases and J by 11 bases; unmatched bases: 9.

This clonotype was observed at least ten times. This sequence joins TRBV7-9 and TRBJ2-7, with a weak D call TRBD2 (5 bases). The germline gives CDR1 SEHNR, CDR2 FQNEAQ (reference sequence). The CDR3 is made up of 15 amino acids. V shed 7 bases and J shed 3 bases, with 19 bases lying between them. CDR3 sequence (DNA): TGTGCCAGCAACCGAGGGCGGGTAGCCCTCTACGAGCAGTACTTC. Translation: CASNRGRVALYEQYF. Combining the CDR3 with reference TRBV7-9 and TRBJ2-7 gives the whole variable domain DTGVSQNPRHKITKRGQNVTFRCDPISEHNRLYWYRQTLGQGPEFLTYFQNEAQLEKSRLLSDRFSAERPKGSFSTLEIQRTEQGDSAMYLCASNRGRVALYEQYFGPGTRLTVT.

This clonotype was seen ten or more times. The V call is TRBV7-8, the J call TRBJ2-4, with a possible D match to TRBD2 (6 bases). CDR3 length: 16 residues. Germline V gene sequence: CDR1 SGHVS, CDR2 FQNEAQ. V was pared by 1 base and J by 2 bases, with 12 bases between. CDR3 amino acids: CASSLGTTYTKNIQYF. CDR3 bases: TGTGCCAGCAGCTTAGGGACTACCTACACCAAAAACATTCAGTACTTC.

There are a few counts of this clonotype. This chain links TRBV6-6 with TRBJ1-5, with a tentative D call TRBD1 (6 bases). The CDR3 is made up of 17 amino acids. The V gene's germline CDR1 is MNHNY and CDR2 SVGAGI (reference sequence). The V end was cut by 2 bases, the J end by 3 bases, with 17 bases between. The DNA for the CDR3 is TGTGCCAGCAGTTACCGTCTCTCGGGACAAGACAATCAGCCCCAGCATTTT. Translation: CASSYRLSGQDNQPQHF.

This clonotype turned up a few times. The chain employs TRBV5-5 and TRBJ2-5; possible D gene TRBD2, 5 bases. V dropped 6 bases and J dropped 3 bases, with 21 bases sitting between them. There are 16 residues in the CDR3. The germline CDR1 and CDR2 sequences are SGHKS and YYEKEE (reference sequence). The CDR3 sequence is CASIPLISGSKETQYF. The CDR3, as DNA: TGTGCCAGCATCCCCCTTATAAGCGGCTCTAAAGAGACCCAGTACTTC. Complete variable domain (other parts from reference TRBV5-5 and TRBJ2-5): DAGVTQSPTHLIKTRGQQVTLRCSPISGHKSVSWYQQVLGQGPQFIFQYYEKEERGRGNFPDRFSARQFPNYSSELNVNALLLGDSALYLCASIPLISGSKETQYFGPGTRLLVL.

The J gene is TRBJ2-3, the V gene TRBV7-2, with D uncertain. The CDR3 sequence is 15 residues long. Trimming took 4 bases from V and 2 from J, leaving 13 bases between them. The germline V gene has CDR1 SGHTA and CDR2 FQGNSA. As DNA, the CDR3 is TGTGCCAGCAGCTCTACATCCCCTCTCACAGATACGCAGTATTTT. It codes for CASSSTSPLTDTQYF.

The chain joins TRBV5-1 to TRBJ1-6; perhaps TRBD1 as D (5 bases). In germline, CDR1 is SGHRS, CDR2 YFSETQ. The CDR3 loop spans 13 amino acids. Trimming took off 4 bases at V and 9 bases at J, with 11 bases between the two ends. This CDR3 is CASSPRDPSPLHF. CDR3 in DNA: TGCGCCAGCAGCCCCCGGGACCCTTCACCCCTCCACTTT.